Each of the 23 T cell receptor beta chains below was sequenced from the same sample in a study of identical twins. In TCRdb, the 5' RACE reads were re-called with MiXCR into one record per CDR3 protein. The sample includes about 1.7 million distinct CDR3 sequences, under 35% of them seen just once. The sample taken for sequencing was cord blood. Receptor source: a newborn girl in good health.

This clonotype came up many times. The chain employs TRBV6-2 or TRBV6-3 and TRBJ1-2; D unresolved. Per the germline V gene, CDR1 is MNHEY and CDR2 is SVGEGT. V lost 2 bases and J lost 0, with 4 bases in between. The CDR3 runs to 13 residues. CDR3 in DNA: TGTGCCAGCAGTTACCAAGCTAACTATGGCTACACCTTC. This codes for CASSYQANYGYTF.

V gene TRBV7-2 combines with J gene TRBJ2-1; D perhaps matches TRBD2 (6 bases). V was cut by 3 bases and J by 7 bases, with 22 bases left in between. The CDR3 runs to 17 residues. Germline V gives CDR1 SGHTA, CDR2 FQGNSA. In nucleotides, the CDR3 is TGTGCCAGCAGCTTCTATCCGGGACTCCGGCCGGGAAATGAGCAGTTCTTC. Its protein is CASSFYPGLRPGNEQFF.

The V call is TRBV27, the J call TRBJ2-3, with D unclear. V was pared by 3 bases and J by 4 bases, with 11 bases between. The CDR3 is made up of 14 amino acids. Germline assignment: CDR1 MNHEY and CDR2 SMNVEV (reference sequence). This CDR3 reads CASSFEFAADTQYF. Written as DNA, the CDR3 is TGTGCCAGCAGTTTTGAGTTTGCCGCAGATACGCAGTATTTT.

This clonotype was seen only a few times. The CDR3 protein is CASSSKASGAINEQFF. For the CDR3, the DNA is TGTGCCAGCAGTAGTAAGGCTAGCGGAGCCATCAATGAGCAGTTCTTC. J is TRBJ2-1 and V is TRBV12-3 or TRBV12-4, with TRBD2 identical over 7 bases. V gave up 5 bases and J gave up 6 bases; unmatched junction bases: 13. The CDR3 is 16 residues long.

V usage is TRBV5-1 and J usage is TRBJ2-7; 10 bases line up with TRBD1. V lost 5 bases and J lost 7; bases outside the gene matches: 6. The CDR3 has 13 amino acids. Germline CDR1 is SGHRS and CDR2 is YFSETQ. CDR3 sequence: CASRWDRGYEQYF. DNA for the CDR3: TGCGCCAGCAGGTGGGACAGGGGCTATGAGCAGTACTTC.

The CDR3 sequence is CSARDGLAVQETQYF. For the CDR3, the DNA is TGCAGTGCTAGAGATGGCCTAGCGGTACAAGAGACCCAGTACTTC. The V gene is TRBV20-1, the J gene TRBJ2-5, with 7 bases fitting TRBD2. This CDR3 has 15 residues. The germline V gene has CDR1 DFQATT and CDR2 SNEGSKA (reference sequence). The junction had 6 bases not matched to a gene; V was cut back by 0 bases and J by 2 bases.

The CDR3 DNA sequence: TGTGCCAGCAGACCGGGGACAGGGCCGGGGACTGAAGCTTTCTTT. As protein: CASRPGTGPGTEAFF. The chain has TRBV12-3 or TRBV12-4 and TRBJ1-1; TRBD1 aligns across 9 bases. The CDR3 is 15 residues long. After removal of 6 bases from V and 5 bases from J, the junction contained 10 bases not matched to a gene.

This clonotype was recorded a few times. The chain couples TRBV11-2 to TRBJ2-1; tentatively, D is TRBD2 (5 bases). V lost 0 bases and J lost 5, with 17 bases in between. Germline V gene lookup returns CDR1 SGHAT and CDR2 FQNNGV. The CDR3 runs to 17 residues. Here the CDR3 reads CASSLDPPGFGDNEQFF. Here the CDR3 DNA reads TGTGCCAGCAGCTTAGATCCCCCGGGATTTGGAGACAATGAGCAGTTCTTC. Looking up the rest from reference TRBV11-2 and TRBJ2-1 gives the full variable domain: EAGVAQSPRYKIIEKRQSVAFWCNPISGHATLYWYQQILGQGPKLLIQFQNNGVVDDSQLPKDRFSAERLKGVDSTLKIQPAKLEDSAVYLCASSLDPPGFGDNEQFFGPGTRLTVL.

The chain couples TRBV6-2 or TRBV6-3 to TRBJ2-4; 7 nucleotides align to TRBD1. The J call may be faulty, since TRBJ2-5 better matches the DNA end. Germline V gene sequence: CDR1 MNHEY, CDR2 SVGEGT. This CDR3 comprises 13 residues. This chain's CDR3 is CASTPTGYKTQYF. The CDR3 DNA sequence: TGTGCCAGCACCCCGACAGGGTACAAGACCCAGTACTTC.

The chain has TRBV7-2 and TRBJ2-5; possible D gene TRBD2, 5 bases. Germline CDR1 and CDR2: SGHTA and FQGNSA. The V end was cut by 5 bases, the J end by 5 bases, with 18 bases between. There are 15 residues in the CDR3. The CDR3 DNA reads TGTGCCAGCAGCGTAACCGGGGTCTTAAGGGAGACCCAGTACTTC. It specifies CASSVTGVLRETQYF.

The CDR3 loop reads CASSLDREGASNEQFF. The CDR3 bases are TGTGCCAGCAGTTTAGACAGGGAAGGTGCATCCAATGAGCAGTTCTTC. The rearrangement uses TRBV12-3 or TRBV12-4 and TRBJ2-1, with TRBD1 as a possible D gene (6 bases). Trimming stripped 1 base from V and 6 bases from J, with 16 bases between. This CDR3 has 16 amino acids.

The rearrangement joins TRBV28 to TRBJ1-2; 8 bases fit TRBD1. The V gene end was trimmed by 5 bases and the J gene end by 7 bases; junction bases not matched to a gene: 9. The CDR3 has 14 residues. The germline V gene encodes CDR1 MDHEN and CDR2 SYDVKM. The DNA for the CDR3 is TGTGCCAGCAGTCGGTCGGACAGGGCTCGTGGCTACACCTTC. This codes for CASSRSDRARGYTF.

There are a few counts of this clonotype. The rearrangement links TRBV11-2 to TRBJ2-1, with 9 positions matching TRBD2. This CDR3 has 14 residues. V shed 3 bases and J 6 bases; nucleotides not matched to a gene: 3. The germline gives CDR1 SGHAT, CDR2 FQNNGV. CDR3 nucleotides: TGTGCCAGCAGCTTGATAGCGGGAGCCAATGAGCAGTTCTTC. This translates into CASSLIAGANEQFF.

A few counts support this clonotype. The V and J genes are TRBV20-1 and TRBJ2-7, with 11 positions matching TRBD2. V was pared by 5 bases and J by 0 bases, with 6 bases of the junction left unmatched. The germline CDR1 and CDR2 sequences are DFQATT and SNEGSKA (reference sequence). The CDR3 loop spans 15 amino acids. CDR3 DNA: TGCAGTGCTGCTCGCGGGACTAGCGGCTCCTACGAGCAGTACTTC. It codes for CSAARGTSGSYEQYF.

V is TRBV9 and J is TRBJ2-3, with 7 bases fitting TRBD2. Trimming removed 4 bases from V and 4 bases from J; junction bases left unmatched: 9. CDR3 length: 15 residues. Per the germline V gene, CDR1 is SGDLS and CDR2 is YYNGEE. The CDR3 loop reads CASSFRAGIADTQYF. As DNA, the CDR3 is TGTGCCAGCAGCTTTCGAGCGGGGATAGCAGATACGCAGTATTTT.

The chain couples TRBV20-1 to TRBJ2-7; a weak D match, TRBD2 (6 bases). This CDR3 has 15 amino acids. Germline assignment: CDR1 DFQATT and CDR2 SNEGSKA (reference sequence). Trimming took 0 bases from V and 0 from J, leaving 12 bases between them. The CDR3 reads CSARDLATFSYEQYF. As DNA, the CDR3 is TGCAGTGCTAGAGATCTAGCGACCTTCTCCTACGAGCAGTACTTC.

This clonotype was observed a few times. This sequence joins TRBV20-1 and TRBJ2-7; 10 bases agree with TRBD2. This CDR3 spans 15 amino acids. Trimming at V came to 1 base and at J to 0 bases, leaving 3 bases not matched to a gene. Germline V CDR1 and CDR2: DFQATT, SNEGSKA (reference sequence). CDR3 DNA sequence: TGCAGTGCTAGAGTAGGGACTAGCGTCTCCTACGAGCAGTACTTC. Translating gives CSARVGTSVSYEQYF.

The chain links TRBV25-1 to TRBJ1-4; TRBD1 agrees at 7 bases. Germline V gene data show CDR1 as MGHDK and CDR2 as SYGVNS. Trimming at V came to 2 bases and at J to 2 bases, leaving 20 bases not matched to a gene. This CDR3 comprises 21 residues. CDR3 loop: CASSESWAQGGGAITNEKLFF. The CDR3 DNA reads TGTGCCAGCAGTGAAAGTTGGGCCCAGGGAGGGGGCGCGATTACTAATGAAAAACTGTTTTTT.

This clonotype showed up just a few times. This chain links TRBV6-5 with TRBJ1-5; perhaps TRBD1 as D (5 bases). The CDR3 has 14 amino acids. CDR1 MNHEY and CDR2 SVGAGI come from the germline V gene. V was pared by 2 bases and J by 7 bases, with 12 bases between. CDR3 in DNA: TGTGCCAGCAGTTACGTTGCAGGGAAGCAGCCCCAGCATTTT. Its protein product is CASSYVAGKQPQHF.

This clonotype was seen many times. J is TRBJ2-1 and V is TRBV4-2, with D unresolved. The CDR3 has 17 amino acids. Trimming removed 0 bases at V and 7 bases at J, with 19 bases between. Germline V gene lookup returns CDR1 LGHNA and CDR2 YNFKEQ. CDR3 sequence (DNA): TGTGCCAGCAGCCAAGATTCGGGCAGGAATTCTCCTAATGAGCAGTTCTTC. Encoded protein: CASSQDSGRNSPNEQFF.

The chain couples TRBV7-2 to TRBJ2-7, with D maybe TRBD1 (6 bases). V was pared by 2 bases and J by 0 bases, with 11 bases between. There are 15 residues in the CDR3. CDR1 and CDR2 (germline): SGHTA, FQGNSA. Written as DNA, the CDR3 is TGTGCCAGCAGCTTATGGGGGCGCAGCTCCTACGAGCAGTACTTC. This codes for CASSLWGRSSYEQYF. Drawing the rest from reference TRBV7-2 and TRBJ2-7, the complete variable domain is GAGVSQSPSNKVTEKGKDVELRCDPISGHTALYWYRQSLGQGLEFLIYFQGNSAPDKSGLPSDRFSAERTGGSVSTLTIQRTQQEDSAVYLCASSLWGRSSYEQYFGPGTRLTVT.

The chain recombines TRBV10-3 with TRBJ1-1; 7 positions agree with TRBD1. V lost 4 bases and J lost 4; bases outside the gene matches: 3. CDR3 length: 13 residues. Germline V gene data show CDR1 as ENHRY and CDR2 as SYGVKD. The CDR3 DNA reads as TGTGCCATCAGTGTCCCAGGGGGCACTGAAGCTTTCTTT. It codes for CAISVPGGTEAFF.

With regard to this clonotype: At one end the junction does not follow the germline gene, possibly because of a read error. The rearrangement joins TRBV9 to TRBJ2-7; D ambiguous. Germline V gene lookup returns CDR1 SGDLS and CDR2 YYNGEE. This CDR3 is built from 12 residues. CDR3 sequence reads: CASSRSSCEQYF. The CDR3 DNA reads TGTGCCAGCAGCCGAAGCTCCTGCGAGCAGTACTTC.